These 2 T cell receptor beta chains were sequenced from one sample in a study of blood T cell repertoires in COVID-19. Clones were read by immunoSEQ multiplex PCR, and TCRdb kept only the in-frame ones, dropping some. This sample has about 430,000 clones, with over 75% found just once. Sequenced: PBMCs or T cells enriched from blood (not recorded which). Receptor source: a woman aged 25 to 39 with acute COVID-19.

V gene TRBV6-5 combines with J gene TRBJ1-2; D is ambiguous. The CDR3 is made up of 15 amino acids. V shed 9 bases and J shed 4 bases, with 21 bases lying between them. Per germline, CDR1 MNHEY and CDR2 SVGAGI. CDR3 amino acids: CASTSTSRFSYGYTF. DNA for the CDR3: TGTGCCAGTACCTCTACCTCACGGTTTTCCTATGGCTACACCTTC.

The chain combines TRBV19 with TRBJ2-7; D uncertain. CDR1 and CDR2 from the germline V gene are LNHDA and SQIVND (reference sequence). V was pared by 5 bases and J by 3 bases, with 14 bases between. This CDR3 is 14 amino acids long. DNA of the CDR3: TGTGCCAGTAGTGAATCCCCGCAGGTCTACGAGCAGTACTTC. Translation: CASSESPQVYEQYF.